The 22 T cell receptor beta chains below all came from one sample that was sequenced in a study of blood T cells in healthy people across ages (dated by TCRdb to the mid-2010s). To prepare the library, 5' RACE was applied. The sequencer listed for this sample is Illumina HiSeq 2500. A second PCR of 7 to 11 cycles was run with a J-beta primer mix and a sample-barcoded 5' primer. In TCRdb, the public reads were trimmed at Q25 with fastp and aligned with MiXCR, with productive beta chains retained. Each entry merges the rows of one CDR3 protein and shows their most common DNA and genes. The sample contains 500,000 to 550,000 distinct CDR3 sequences, about 25% of them found a single time. The ten top clones hold roughly 9% of the sample. These data were also reused for a study on T cells of mothers and their children.

Sequences were obtained from blood. Every receptor here comes from a boy aged 5-17 years in good health.

This chain joins TRBV6-1 and TRBJ2-4, with D maybe TRBD2 (5 bases). The ends were cut back, 8 bases at V and 15 bases at J, with 23 bases in the middle. The CDR3 is made up of 13 amino acids. Germline CDR1 is MNHNS and CDR2 is SASEGT. The CDR3 protein is CASGRGPRSQGYF. The CDR3 nucleotides are TGTGCCAGCGGTCGCGGGCCACGTTCACAAGGGTACTTC.

The V and J genes are TRBV20-1 and TRBJ1-3, with 10 bases fitting TRBD1. CDR1 and CDR2 (germline): DFQATT, SNEGSKA (reference sequence). The V and J ends lost 5 bases and 4 bases, in that order; junction bases with no gene match: 5. The CDR3 sequence is 14 residues long. CDR3 loop: CSARQGARGNTIYF. DNA of the CDR3: TGCAGTGCTCGACAGGGGGCGCGGGGAAACACCATATATTTT.

This chain uses TRBV3-1 with TRBJ2-1; 9 positions match TRBD1. The germline CDR1 and CDR2 sequences are LGHDT and YNNKEL (reference sequence). The CDR3 length is 17 residues. The ends lost 3 bases at V and 4 bases at J; junction bases unmatched: 10. This chain's CDR3 is CASSQNYRDRVYNEQFF. The CDR3 DNA is TGTGCCAGCAGCCAGAATTACCGGGACAGGGTTTACAATGAGCAGTTCTTC.

At least ten counts were recorded for this clonotype. J is TRBJ2-7 and V is TRBV5-1, with a possible D match to TRBD2 (5 bases). V lost 0 bases and J 6 bases, leaving 7 bases between the germline ends. The germline gives CDR1 SGHRS, CDR2 YFSETQ. The CDR3 covers 12 residues. The CDR3 sequence is CASSLEGSEQYF. The CDR3 DNA reads TGCGCCAGCAGCTTGGAAGGGAGCGAGCAGTACTTC.

This clonotype turned up a few times. In nucleotides, the CDR3 is TGCGCCAGCAGCTTTTTGTTTCGGAGCGGGAGTTCGACAGATACGCAGTATTTT. As protein: CASSFLFRSGSSTDTQYF. The rearrangement uses TRBV5-1 and TRBJ2-3; 8 bases fit TRBD2. Trimming removed 2 bases from V and 3 bases from J; junction bases left unmatched: 14. Germline CDR1 reads SGHRS; CDR2 reads YFSETQ. This CDR3 is built from 18 residues. Using reference TRBV5-1 and TRBJ2-3 for the parts outside the CDR3, the full variable domain is KAGVTQTPRYLIKTRGQQVTLSCSPISGHRSVSWYQQTPGQGLQFLFEYFSETQRNKGNFPGRFSGRQFSNSRSEMNVSTLELGDSALYLCASSFLFRSGSSTDTQYFGPGTRLTVL.

The gene calls are TRBV27 and TRBJ2-6; the D is unclear. Germline-derived CDR1 and CDR2 are MNHEY and SMNVEV (reference sequence). Deletions cut 7 bases from V and 0 bases from J, with 10 bases between. This CDR3 region has 15 residues. The CDR3 coding sequence is TGTGCCAGCACTCCTGGAAACTCTGGGGCCAACGTCCTGACTTTC. Translating it yields CASTPGNSGANVLTF.

The table lists this clonotype with a few counts. The rearrangement uses TRBV9 and TRBJ2-5; D might be TRBD2 (5 bases). CDR3 length: 13 amino acids. Germline CDR1 is SGDLS and CDR2 is YYNGEE. The germline V and J ends were trimmed by 6 bases and 1 base, with 10 bases remaining between them. This chain's CDR3 is CASNAGPQETQYF. As DNA, the CDR3 is TGTGCCAGCAATGCGGGCCCCCAAGAGACCCAGTACTTC.

This clonotype was seen only a few times. The chain links TRBV7-2 to TRBJ2-7, with TRBD1 matching 9 bases. With 6 bases clipped from V and 7 bases from J, the junction kept 7 bases outside the gene matches. Germline CDR1 reads SGHTA; CDR2 reads FQGNSA. The length of the CDR3 is 13 residues. CDR3 sequence: CASSRPGTGEQYF. As DNA, the CDR3 is TGTGCCAGCAGTCGTCCCGGGACAGGGGAGCAGTACTTC.

This clonotype was found a few times. J is TRBJ2-4 and V is TRBV7-9; D is perhaps TRBD2 (6 bases). V was shortened by 4 bases and J by 0 bases, with 16 bases between the two germline ends. Germline CDR1 reads SEHNR; CDR2 reads FQNEAQ (reference sequence). The CDR3 has 17 residues. CDR3 nucleotide sequence: TGTGCCAGCAGCTCCAGCTCTAGCGAGCTAGCCAAAAACATTCAGTACTTC. The encoded protein is CASSSSSSELAKNIQYF.

This clonotype has more than one count but fewer than ten. V is TRBV2 and J is TRBJ2-7; unclear D gene. The germline gives CDR1 SNHLY, CDR2 FYNNEI. The ends were cut back, 2 bases at V and 2 bases at J, with 16 bases in the middle. This CDR3 is 16 amino acids long. The CDR3 DNA reads TGTGCCAGCAGTGAATCCGGCGGTTCTATGGCCTACGAGCAGTACTTC. It yields the protein CASSESGGSMAYEQYF.

This clonotype was seen a handful of times. V is TRBV4-3 and J is TRBJ1-1; 8 positions match TRBD1. Germline V lookup: CDR1 LGHNA, CDR2 YSLEER. The CDR3 runs 15 residues. Trimming at V came to 4 bases and at J to 1 base, leaving 5 bases not matched to a gene. The CDR3 DNA is TGCGCCAGCAGCCCCTCCGGGACAGGGAACACTGAAGCTTTCTTT. The encoded protein is CASSPSGTGNTEAFF.

There are many counts of this clonotype. The chain recombines TRBV29-1 with TRBJ1-1; D is uncertain. The ends were cut back, 6 bases at V and 0 bases at J, with 11 bases in the middle. Germline V gives CDR1 SQVTM, CDR2 ANQGSEA. The CDR3 is made up of 13 amino acids. The CDR3 loop is CSVFEDLNTEAFF. Written as DNA, the CDR3 is TGCAGCGTATTTGAGGATTTGAACACTGAAGCTTTCTTT.

The V call is TRBV9, the J call TRBJ2-1; D is unresolved. The CDR3 covers 15 residues. V lost 0 bases, J lost 3 bases, and 10 bases lay in between. Per germline, CDR1 SGDLS and CDR2 YYNGEE. The CDR3 bases are TGTGCCAGCAGCGTAGTGGCCAGCGTCTACAATGAGCAGTTCTTC. The encoded protein is CASSVVASVYNEQFF.

The chain employs TRBV4-2 and TRBJ2-1; D is undetermined. CDR1 is LGHNA, CDR2 YNFKEQ, per germline. V was cut by 6 bases and J by 7 bases, with 16 bases left in between. This CDR3 comprises 14 residues. The CDR3 here is CASRPGDLQNEQFF. DNA for the CDR3: TGTGCCAGCAGGCCAGGAGACCTACAGAATGAGCAGTTCTTC.

This clonotype showed up just a few times. The chain combines TRBV7-3 with TRBJ2-7; TRBD1 matches 10 bases. V was clipped by 5 bases and J by 5 bases; unmatched bases: 6. Germline CDR1 and CDR2: SGHTA and FQGTGA. This CDR3 contains 14 residues. CDR3 in amino acids: CASSLGTGVNEQYF. In DNA, the CDR3 is TGTGCCAGCAGCCTCGGGACAGGGGTCAACGAGCAGTACTTC.

V gene TRBV5-1 combines with J gene TRBJ2-5; unclear D gene. The CDR3 covers 13 residues. Trimming removed 5 bases from V and 1 base from J, with 9 bases in between. Per the germline V gene, CDR1 is SGHRS and CDR2 is YFSETQ. CDR3 sequence reads: CASRQGLQETQYF. CDR3 sequence (DNA): TGCGCCAGCAGACAAGGGCTCCAAGAGACCCAGTACTTC.

The rearrangement uses TRBV15 and TRBJ2-2; 8 nucleotides line up with TRBD2. Losses at the gene ends were 0 bases for V and 4 bases for J; bases not matched to a gene: 1. Germline CDR1 and CDR2: LNHNV and YYDKDF (reference sequence). CDR3 length: 15 residues. CDR3 sequence (DNA): TGTGCCACCAGCAGAGATCGGGGGGGCACCGGGGAGCTGTTTTTT. Amino acid sequence: CATSRDRGGTGELFF.

The chain couples TRBV12-3 or TRBV12-4 to TRBJ2-3; the D call may be TRBD1 or TRBD2 (6 bases each). The V and J ends lost 6 bases and 6 bases respectively, with 16 bases between them. The CDR3 spans 14 residues. For the CDR3, the DNA is TGTGCCAGCAGCAGGGACGGGGGCATGGATACGCAGTATTTT. Amino acid sequence: CASSRDGGMDTQYF.

This clonotype was recorded a few times. The J gene is TRBJ2-5, the V gene TRBV7-2; weak D call: TRBD1 (5 bases). The DNA matches TRBJ2-1 better at its end, which makes the J call doubtful. The germline gives CDR1 SGHTA, CDR2 FQGNSA. The CDR3 consists of 12 residues. In DNA, the CDR3 is TGTGCCAGCAGCTTAGGCAGGGTTGAGCAGTTCTTC. Residues: CASSLGRVEQFF.

The rearrangement joins TRBV5-5 to TRBJ1-6; D remains ambiguous. This CDR3 has 16 amino acids. Germline assignment: CDR1 SGHKS and CDR2 YYEKEE (reference sequence). Trimming took 0 bases from V and 4 from J, leaving 11 bases between them. The CDR3 DNA reads TGTGCCAGCAGCTTGGTAGTAGGGTCATATAATTCACCCCTCCACTTT. Translated: CASSLVVGSYNSPLHF.

The chain employs TRBV10-3 and TRBJ2-7; D gene ambiguous. The germline V gene has CDR1 ENHRY and CDR2 SYGVKD. The V end was cut by 6 bases, the J end by 4 bases, with 10 bases between. The CDR3 has 12 amino acids. Here the CDR3 reads CAISSEIYEQYF. Here the CDR3 DNA reads TGTGCCATCAGCTCGGAGATTTACGAGCAGTACTTC.

The V gene is TRBV18, the J gene TRBJ2-7; maybe TRBD1 (6 bases). The CDR3 covers 13 residues. V lost 5 bases and J lost 6, with 14 bases in between. CDR1 is KGHSH, CDR2 LQKENI, per germline. The CDR3: CASSTNRDLEQYF. CDR3 in DNA: TGTGCCAGCTCAACGAACAGGGACCTCGAGCAGTACTTC. The complete variable domain, with remaining parts taken from reference TRBV18 and TRBJ2-7, reads NAGVMQNPRHLVRRRGQEARLRCSPMKGHSHVYWYRQLPEEGLKFMVYLQKENIIDESGMPKERFSAEFPKEGPSILRIQQVVRGDSAAYFCASSTNRDLEQYFGPGTRLTVT.